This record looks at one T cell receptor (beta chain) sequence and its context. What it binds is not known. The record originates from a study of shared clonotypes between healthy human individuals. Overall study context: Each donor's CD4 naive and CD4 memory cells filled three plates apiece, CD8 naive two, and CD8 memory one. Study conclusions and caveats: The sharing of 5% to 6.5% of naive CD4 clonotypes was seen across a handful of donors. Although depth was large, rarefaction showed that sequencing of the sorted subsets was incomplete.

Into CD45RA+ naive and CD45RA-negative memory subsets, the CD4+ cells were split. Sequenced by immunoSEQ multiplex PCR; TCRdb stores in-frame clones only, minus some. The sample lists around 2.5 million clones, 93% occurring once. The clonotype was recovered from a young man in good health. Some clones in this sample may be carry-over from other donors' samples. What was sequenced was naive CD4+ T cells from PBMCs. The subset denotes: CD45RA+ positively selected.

The CDR3: CASSYPGAGLFYEQYF. The CDR3 DNA follows: TGTGCCAGCAGTTATCCGGGGGCAGGGTTGTTCTACGAGCAGTACTTC. The chain has TRBV6-5 and TRBJ2-7, with D possibly called TRBD1 or TRBD2 (6 bases each). Trimming removed 3 bases from V and 3 bases from J, with 18 bases in between. The CDR3 has 16 residues. CDR1 is MNHEY, CDR2 SVGAGI, per germline.